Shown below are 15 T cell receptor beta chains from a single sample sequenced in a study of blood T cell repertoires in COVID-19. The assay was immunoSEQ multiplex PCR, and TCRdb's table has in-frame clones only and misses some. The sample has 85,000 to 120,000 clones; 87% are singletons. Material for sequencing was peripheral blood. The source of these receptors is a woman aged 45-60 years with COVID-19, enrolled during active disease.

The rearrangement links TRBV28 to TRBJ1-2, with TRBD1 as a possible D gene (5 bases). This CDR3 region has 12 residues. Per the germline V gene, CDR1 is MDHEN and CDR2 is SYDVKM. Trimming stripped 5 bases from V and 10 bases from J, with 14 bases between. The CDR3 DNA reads TGTGCCAGCAGTATAGGGGTTATTGACTACACCTTC. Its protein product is CASSIGVIDYTF.

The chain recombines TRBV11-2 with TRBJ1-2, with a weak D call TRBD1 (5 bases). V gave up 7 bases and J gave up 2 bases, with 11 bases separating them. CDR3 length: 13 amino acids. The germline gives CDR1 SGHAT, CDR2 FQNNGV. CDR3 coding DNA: TGTGCCAGCAAGGCAGGGAGGAACTATGGCTACACCTTC. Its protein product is CASKAGRNYGYTF.

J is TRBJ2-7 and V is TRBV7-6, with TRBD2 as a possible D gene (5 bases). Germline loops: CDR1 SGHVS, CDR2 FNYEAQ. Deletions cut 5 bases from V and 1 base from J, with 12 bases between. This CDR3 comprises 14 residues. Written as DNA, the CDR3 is TGTGCCAGCAGCCCACGACTAACATCCTACGAGCAGTACTTC. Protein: CASSPRLTSYEQYF.

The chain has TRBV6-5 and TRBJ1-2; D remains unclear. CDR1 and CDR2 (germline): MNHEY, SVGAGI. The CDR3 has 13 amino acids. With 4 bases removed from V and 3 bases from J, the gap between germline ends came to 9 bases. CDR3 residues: CASSSGIYYGYTF. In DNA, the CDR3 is TGTGCCAGCAGTTCCGGGATCTACTATGGCTACACCTTC.

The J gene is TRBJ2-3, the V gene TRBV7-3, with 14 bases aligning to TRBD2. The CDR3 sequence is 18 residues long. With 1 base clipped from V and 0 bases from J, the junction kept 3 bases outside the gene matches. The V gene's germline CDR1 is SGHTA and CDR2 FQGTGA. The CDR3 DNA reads TGTGCCAGCAGCTTAAGAGGACTAGCGGGGGGAAGCACAGATACGCAGTATTTT. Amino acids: CASSLRGLAGGSTDTQYF. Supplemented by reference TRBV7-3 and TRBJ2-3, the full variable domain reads GAGVSQTPSNKVTEKGKYVELRCDPISGHTALYWYRQSLGQGPEFLIYFQGTGAADDSGLPNDRFFAVRPEGSVSTLKIQRTERGDSAVYLCASSLRGLAGGSTDTQYFGPGTRLTVL.

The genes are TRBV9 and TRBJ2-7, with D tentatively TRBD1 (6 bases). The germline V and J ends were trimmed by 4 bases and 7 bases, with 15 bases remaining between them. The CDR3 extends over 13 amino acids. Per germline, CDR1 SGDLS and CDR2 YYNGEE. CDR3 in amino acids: CASSTGTLGEQYF. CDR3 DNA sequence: TGTGCCAGCAGCACAGGGACACTGGGAGAGCAGTACTTC.

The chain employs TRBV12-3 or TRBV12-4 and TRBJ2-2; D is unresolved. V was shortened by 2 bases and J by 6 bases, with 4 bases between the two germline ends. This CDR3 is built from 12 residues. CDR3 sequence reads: CASSLRSGELFF. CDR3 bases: TGTGCCAGCAGTTTACGGTCCGGGGAGCTGTTTTTT.

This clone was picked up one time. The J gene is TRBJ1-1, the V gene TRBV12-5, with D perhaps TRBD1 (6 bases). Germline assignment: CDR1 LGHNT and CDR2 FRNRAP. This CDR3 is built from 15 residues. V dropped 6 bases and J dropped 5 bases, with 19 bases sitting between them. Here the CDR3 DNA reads TGTGCTAGTGGGGGGGACAATTTAAGGTGGACTGAAGCTTTCTTT. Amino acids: CASGGDNLRWTEAFF.

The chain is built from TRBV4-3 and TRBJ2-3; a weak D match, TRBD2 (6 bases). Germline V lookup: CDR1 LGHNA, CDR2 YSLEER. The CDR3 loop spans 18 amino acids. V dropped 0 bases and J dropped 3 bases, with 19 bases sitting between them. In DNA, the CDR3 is TGCGCCAGCAGCCAAGAACGGCTCCCTCAGGGAGGTACAGATACGCAGTATTTT. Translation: CASSQERLPQGGTDTQYF.

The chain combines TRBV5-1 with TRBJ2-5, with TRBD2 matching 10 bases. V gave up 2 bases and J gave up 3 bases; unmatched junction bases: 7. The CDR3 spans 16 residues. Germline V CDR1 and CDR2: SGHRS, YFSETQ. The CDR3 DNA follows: TGCGCCAGCAGCTTTGGCACTAGCGGGGACAAAGAGACCCAGTACTTC. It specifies CASSFGTSGDKETQYF.

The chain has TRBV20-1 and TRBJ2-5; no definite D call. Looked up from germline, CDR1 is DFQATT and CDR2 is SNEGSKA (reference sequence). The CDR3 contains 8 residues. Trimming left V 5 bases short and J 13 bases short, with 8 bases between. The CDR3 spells CSAAAGYF. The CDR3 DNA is TGCAGTGCTGCCGCCGGGTACTTC.

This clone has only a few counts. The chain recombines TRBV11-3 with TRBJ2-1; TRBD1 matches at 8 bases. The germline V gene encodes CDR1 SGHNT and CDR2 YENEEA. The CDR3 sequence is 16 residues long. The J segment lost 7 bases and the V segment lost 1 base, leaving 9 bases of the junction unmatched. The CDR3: CASSLVQGAVGNEQFF. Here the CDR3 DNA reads TGTGCCAGCAGCTTAGTGCAGGGGGCTGTTGGAAATGAGCAGTTCTTC.

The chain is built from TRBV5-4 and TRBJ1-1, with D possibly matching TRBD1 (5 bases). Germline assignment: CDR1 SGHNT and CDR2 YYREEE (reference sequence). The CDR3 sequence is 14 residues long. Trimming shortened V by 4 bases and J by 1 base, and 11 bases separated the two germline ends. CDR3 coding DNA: TGTGCCAGCAGCCTACAGGTCGAGAACACTGAAGCTTTCTTT. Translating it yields CASSLQVENTEAFF.

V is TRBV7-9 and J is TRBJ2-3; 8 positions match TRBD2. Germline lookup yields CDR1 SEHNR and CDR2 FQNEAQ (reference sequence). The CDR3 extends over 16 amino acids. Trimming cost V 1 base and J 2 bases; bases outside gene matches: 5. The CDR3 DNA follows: TGTGCCAGCAGCTTAGATGGCGGGGGGAACACAGATACGCAGTATTTT. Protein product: CASSLDGGGNTDTQYF.

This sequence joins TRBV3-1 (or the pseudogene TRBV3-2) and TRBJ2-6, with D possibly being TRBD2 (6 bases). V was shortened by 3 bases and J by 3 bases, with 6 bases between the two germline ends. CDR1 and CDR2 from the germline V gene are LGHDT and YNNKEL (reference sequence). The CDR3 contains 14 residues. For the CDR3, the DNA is TGTGCCAGCAGCCAGGGACTTGGGGCCAACGTCCTGACTTTC. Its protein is CASSQGLGANVLTF.